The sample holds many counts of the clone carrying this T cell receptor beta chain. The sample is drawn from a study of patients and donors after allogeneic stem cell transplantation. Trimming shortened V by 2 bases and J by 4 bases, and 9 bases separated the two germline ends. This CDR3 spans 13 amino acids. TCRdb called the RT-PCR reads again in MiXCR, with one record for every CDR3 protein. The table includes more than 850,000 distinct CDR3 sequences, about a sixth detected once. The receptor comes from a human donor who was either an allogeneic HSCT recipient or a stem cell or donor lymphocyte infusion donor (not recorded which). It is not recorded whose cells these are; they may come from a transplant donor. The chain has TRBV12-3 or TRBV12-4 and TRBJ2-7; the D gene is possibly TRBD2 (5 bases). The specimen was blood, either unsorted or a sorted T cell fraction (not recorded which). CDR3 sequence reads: CASSLSGLYEQYF. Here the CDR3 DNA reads TGTGCCAGCAGTTTATCGGGGTTATACGAGCAGTACTTC.